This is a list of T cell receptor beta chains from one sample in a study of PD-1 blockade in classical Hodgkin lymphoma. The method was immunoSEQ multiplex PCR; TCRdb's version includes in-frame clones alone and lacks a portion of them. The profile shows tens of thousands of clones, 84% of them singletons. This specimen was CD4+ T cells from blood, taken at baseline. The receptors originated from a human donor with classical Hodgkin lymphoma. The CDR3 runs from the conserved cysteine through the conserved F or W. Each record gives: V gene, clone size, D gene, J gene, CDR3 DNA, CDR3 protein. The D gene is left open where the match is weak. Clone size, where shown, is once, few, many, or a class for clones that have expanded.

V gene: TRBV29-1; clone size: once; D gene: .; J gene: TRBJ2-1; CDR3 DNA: TGCAGCGTTGGAATGGGTAACAATGAGCAGTTCTTC; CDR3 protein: CSVGMGNNEQFF
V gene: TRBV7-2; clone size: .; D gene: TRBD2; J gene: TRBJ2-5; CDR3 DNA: TGTGCCAGCAGCTTAGTGGGGACTAGGTTGGAGACCCAGTACTTC; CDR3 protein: CASSLVGTRLETQYF
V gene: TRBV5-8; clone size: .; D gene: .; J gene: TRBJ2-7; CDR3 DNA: TGTGCCAGCAGCTTGCAGTACGAGCAGTACTTC; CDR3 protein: CASSLQYEQYF
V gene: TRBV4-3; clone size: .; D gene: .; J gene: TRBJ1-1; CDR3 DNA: TGCGCCAGCAGCCAAGATGGGGGCTGGGGCCGGGGCACTGAAGCTTTCTTT; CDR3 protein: CASSQDGGWGRGTEAFF
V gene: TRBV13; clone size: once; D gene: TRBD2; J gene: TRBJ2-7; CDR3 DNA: TGTGCCAGCAGCCCCCGGCGGGGGGCTTTGAGGCAGTACTTC; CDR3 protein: CASSPRRGALRQYF
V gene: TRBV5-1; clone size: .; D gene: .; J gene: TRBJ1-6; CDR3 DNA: TGCGCCAGCACCCTAGGGCCTCAAGAGAATTCACCCCTCCACTTT; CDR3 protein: CASTLGPQENSPLHF
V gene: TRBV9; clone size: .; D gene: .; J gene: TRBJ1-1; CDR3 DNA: TGTGCCAGCAGCGTAGCTAGCTGGGGTTACACTGAAGCTTTCTTT; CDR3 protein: CASSVASWGYTEAFF
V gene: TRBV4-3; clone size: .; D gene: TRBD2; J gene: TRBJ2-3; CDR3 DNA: TGCGCCAGCAGCCAAGAGGTACTAGCGGGGGTTAGCACAGATACGCAGTATTTT; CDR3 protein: CASSQEVLAGVSTDTQYF
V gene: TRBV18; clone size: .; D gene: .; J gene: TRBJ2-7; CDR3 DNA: TGTGCCAGCTCAGACCACGTGGGGGATAGCTCCTACGAGCAGTACTTC; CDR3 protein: CASSDHVGDSSYEQYF
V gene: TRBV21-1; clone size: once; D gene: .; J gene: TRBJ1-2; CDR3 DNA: TGTGCCAGCAGCGAGGGACTAGGCTATGGCTACACCTTC; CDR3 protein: CASSEGLGYGYTF
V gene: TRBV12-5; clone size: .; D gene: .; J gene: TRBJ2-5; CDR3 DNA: TGTGCTAGTGGCCCTCCGGGACCGCAGGGGACCCAGTACTTC; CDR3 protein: CASGPPGPQGTQYF
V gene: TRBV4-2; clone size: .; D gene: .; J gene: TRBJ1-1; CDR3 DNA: TGTGCCAGCGGCAGACAGAACACTGAAGCTTTCTTT; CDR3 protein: CASGRQNTEAFF
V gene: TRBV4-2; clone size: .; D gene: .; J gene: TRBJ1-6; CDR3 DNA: TGTGCCAGCAGCCAATGGGTCCAGGACGCAAATTCACCCCTCCACTTT; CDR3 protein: CASSQWVQDANSPLHF
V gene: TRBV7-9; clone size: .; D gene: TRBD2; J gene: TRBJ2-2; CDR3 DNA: TGTGCCAGCAGCGGGGGACTAGCGGGGGAGCTGTTTTTT; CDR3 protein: CASSGGLAGELFF
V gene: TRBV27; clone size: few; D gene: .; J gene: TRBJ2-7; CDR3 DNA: TGTGCCCGGGACCCGGGACTGAACTACGAGCAGTACTTC; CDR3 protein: CARDPGLNYEQYF
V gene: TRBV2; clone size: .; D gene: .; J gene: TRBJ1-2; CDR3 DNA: TGTGCCAGCAGGAACTACTATGGCTACACCTTC; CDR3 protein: CASRNYYGYTF
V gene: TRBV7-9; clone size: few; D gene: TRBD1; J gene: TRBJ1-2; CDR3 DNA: TGTGCCAGCAGCCGGACAGGGGAGGAGTCTGGCTACACCTTC; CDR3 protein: CASSRTGEESGYTF
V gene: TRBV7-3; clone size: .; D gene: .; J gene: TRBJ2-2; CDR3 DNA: TGTGCCAGCAGCTTAGCTCGTCAGACCGGGGAGCTGTTTTTT; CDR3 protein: CASSLARQTGELFF
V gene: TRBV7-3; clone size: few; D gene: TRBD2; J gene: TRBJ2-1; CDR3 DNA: TGTGCCAGCAGCCAGACGGGAGGATACAATGAGCAGTTCTTC; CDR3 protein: CASSQTGGYNEQFF
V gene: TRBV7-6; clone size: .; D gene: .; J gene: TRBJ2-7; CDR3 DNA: TGTGCCAGCAGCCGGACATCTACCTACGAGCAGTACTTC; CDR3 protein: CASSRTSTYEQYF
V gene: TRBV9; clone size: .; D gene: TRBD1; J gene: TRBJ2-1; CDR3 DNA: TGTGCCAGCAGCGCAGACCTATCGGGACAGGGTCGGAATGAGCAGTTCTTC; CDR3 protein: CASSADLSGQGRNEQFF
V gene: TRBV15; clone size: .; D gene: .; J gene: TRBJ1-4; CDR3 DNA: TGTGCCACCAGCAGAGATGTGTCCAGGGCGGGTGAAAAACTGTTTTTT; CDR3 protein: CATSRDVSRAGEKLFF
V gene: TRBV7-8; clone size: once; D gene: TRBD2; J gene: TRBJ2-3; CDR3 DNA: TGTGCCAGCAGCCAGACTAGCGTTACGTTCCTGGATACGCAGTATTTT; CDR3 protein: CASSQTSVTFLDTQYF
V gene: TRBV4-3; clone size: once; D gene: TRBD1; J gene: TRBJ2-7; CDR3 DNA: TGCGCCAGCAGCCCTCAACAGGGGGCGCCTGAGCAGTACTTC; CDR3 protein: CASSPQQGAPEQYF
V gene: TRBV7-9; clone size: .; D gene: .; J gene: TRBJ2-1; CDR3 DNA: TGTGCCAGCAGCCGCGGGGACAAAGGGGGCGATGAGCAGTTCTTC; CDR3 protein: CASSRGDKGGDEQFF
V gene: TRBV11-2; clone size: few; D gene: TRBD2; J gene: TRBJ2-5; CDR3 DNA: TGTGCCAGCGCCCGGACTAGCGGGGCCTCGGAGACCCAGTACTTC; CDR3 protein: CASARTSGASETQYF
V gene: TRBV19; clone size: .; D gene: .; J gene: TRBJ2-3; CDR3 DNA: TGTGCCAGTAGCCTCCTGTTTGATGCGCAGTATTTT; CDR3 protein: CASSLLFDAQYF
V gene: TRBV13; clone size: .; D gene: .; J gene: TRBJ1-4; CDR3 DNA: TGTGCCAGCAGCTTAACGGGGGTTGAAAAACTGTTTTTT; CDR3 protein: CASSLTGVEKLFF
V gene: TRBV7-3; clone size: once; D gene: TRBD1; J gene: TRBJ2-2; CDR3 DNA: TGTGCCAGCAGCGCACAGGGGTCGCACACCGGGGAGCTGTTTTTT; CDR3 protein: CASSAQGSHTGELFF
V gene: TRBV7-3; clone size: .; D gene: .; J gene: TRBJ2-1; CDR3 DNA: TGTGCCAGCAGCCGGACTGTCAATGAGCAGTTCTTC; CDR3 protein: CASSRTVNEQFF
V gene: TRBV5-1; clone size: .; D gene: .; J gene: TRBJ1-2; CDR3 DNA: TGCGCCAGCAGCCAAATGGGGGACGTTGGCTACACCTTC; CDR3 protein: CASSQMGDVGYTF
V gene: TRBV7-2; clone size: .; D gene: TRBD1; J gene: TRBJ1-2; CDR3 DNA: TGTGCCAGCAGCTCGTCGACAGGGCCCTATGGCTACACCTTC; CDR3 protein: CASSSSTGPYGYTF
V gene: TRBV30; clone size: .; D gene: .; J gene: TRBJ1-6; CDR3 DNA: TGTGCCTGGAGCGCCGAGGGGAGAATGAATTCACCCCTCCACTTT; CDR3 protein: CAWSAEGRMNSPLHF
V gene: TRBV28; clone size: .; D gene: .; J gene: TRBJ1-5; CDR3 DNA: TGTGCCAGCAGTTTACTTAGGGCGCAGCCCCAGCATTTT; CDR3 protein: CASSLLRAQPQHF
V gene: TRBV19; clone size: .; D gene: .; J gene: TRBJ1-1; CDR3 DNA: TGTGCCAGTATCGAAGACAGAGAGAACACTGAAGCTTTCTTT; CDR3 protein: CASIEDRENTEAFF
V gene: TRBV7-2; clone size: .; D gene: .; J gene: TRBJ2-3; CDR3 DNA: TGTGCCAGCAGCTTTAGCGCCTCAGATACGCAGTATTTT; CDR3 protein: CASSFSASDTQYF
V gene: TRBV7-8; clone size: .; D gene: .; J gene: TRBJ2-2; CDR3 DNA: TGTGCCAGCAGCTTCGATCTGGCCGGGGAGCTGTTTTTT; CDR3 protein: CASSFDLAGELFF
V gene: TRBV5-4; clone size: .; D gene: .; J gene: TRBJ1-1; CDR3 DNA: TGTGCCAGCAGCTTGCAACCGAACACTGAAGCTTTCTTT; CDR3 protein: CASSLQPNTEAFF
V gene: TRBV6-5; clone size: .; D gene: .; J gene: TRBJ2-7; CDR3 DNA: TGTGCCAGCAGTTACTCGAAGGCGGGGAACGAGCAGTACTTC; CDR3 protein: CASSYSKAGNEQYF
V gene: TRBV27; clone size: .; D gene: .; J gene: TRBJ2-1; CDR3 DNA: TGTGCCAGCAGTTTATCGAGAGAGTACAATGAGCAGTTCTTC; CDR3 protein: CASSLSREYNEQFF
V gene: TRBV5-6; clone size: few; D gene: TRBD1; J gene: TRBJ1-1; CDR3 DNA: TGTGCCAGCAGCAGTAACAGGGGCGGTGTACCTGAAGCTTTCTTT; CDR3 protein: CASSSNRGGVPEAFF
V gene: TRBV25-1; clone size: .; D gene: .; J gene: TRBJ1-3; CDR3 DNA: TGTGCCAGCAGGGGGGGGGCTGGCGCTGGAAACACCATATATTTT; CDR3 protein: CASRGGAGAGNTIYF
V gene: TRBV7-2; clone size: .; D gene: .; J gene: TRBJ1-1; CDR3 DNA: TGTGCCAGCAGCTTAAAAGGGTCGGGGACTGAAGCTTTCTTT; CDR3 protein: CASSLKGSGTEAFF
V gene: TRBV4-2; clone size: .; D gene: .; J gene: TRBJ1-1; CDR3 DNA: TGTGCCAGCAGCCAAGGCGCGACGCTGAACACTGAAGCTTTCTTT; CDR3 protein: CASSQGATLNTEAFF
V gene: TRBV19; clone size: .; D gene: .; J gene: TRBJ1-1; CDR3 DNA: TGTGCCAGTAGTACCTTCAAATCGGTGAGCACTGAAGCTTTCTTT; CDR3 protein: CASSTFKSVSTEAFF